A selection of T cell receptor beta chains follows, all from one sample in a study of blood T cell repertoires in COVID-19. Using immunoSEQ multiplex PCR, the repertoire was profiled, and TCRdb retains in-frame clones only, with some absent. In the table there are 20,000 or so clones, 82% of which are singletons. The material sequenced was peripheral blood. Receptors were obtained from a human donor in a cohort sampled during active COVID-19. The CDR3 runs from the conserved cysteine through the conserved F or W. A D gene is named only where the DNA matches it firmly. Clone sizes are given selectively: once, few, many, or a class where the clone is expanded.

v_call	d_call	clone_size	j_call	cdr3_nt	cdr3_aa
TRBV13	NA	medium-sized	TRBJ2-5	TGTGCCAGCAGCTTACGGCGGGATTGGGAGACCCAGTACTTC	CASSLRRDWETQYF
TRBV28	NA	NA	TRBJ1-2	TGTGCCAGCACCCTAGGACAGCCAACTTATGGCTACACCTTC	CASTLGQPTYGYTF
TRBV27	TRBD2	NA	TRBJ2-1	TGTGCCAGCAGTTTATGGACTAGCGTAAGTGAGCAGTTCTTC	CASSLWTSVSEQFF
TRBV4-3	TRBD2	NA	TRBJ2-3	TGCGCCAGCAGCCAACGAGCGGGAGAGAGAACAGATACGCAGTATTTT	CASSQRAGERTDTQYF
TRBV10-3	NA	NA	TRBJ2-3	TGTGCCATCAGCCCGTCGGAGAAGGCAGATACGCAGTATTTT	CAISPSEKADTQYF
TRBV13	TRBD1	NA	TRBJ1-1	TGTGCCAGCAGCATCTACCTCAGGGGGGATGAAGCTTTCTTT	CASSIYLRGDEAFF
TRBV3-1/TRBV3-2	NA	NA	TRBJ2-3	TGTGCCAGCAGCCAATTTGCGGTAGATACGCAGTATTTT	CASSQFAVDTQYF
TRBV6-1	NA	NA	TRBJ2-7	TGTGCCAGCAGTGGAACACAGGGGGGGCTTACCTACGAGCAGTACTTC	CASSGTQGGLTYEQYF
TRBV5-4	NA	few	TRBJ2-1	TGTGCCAGCAGCTTGGCTCACTCGAGCTCCTACAATGAGCAGTTCTTC	CASSLAHSSSYNEQFF
TRBV7-2	NA	NA	TRBJ1-5	TGTGCCAGCAAGGGGGACAATCAGCCCCAGCATTTT	CASKGDNQPQHF
TRBV3-1/TRBV3-2	TRBD2	once	TRBJ2-1	TGTGCCAGCAGCCAAGGAAGCGGGAGGGCGGGCAATGAGCAGTTCTTC	CASSQGSGRAGNEQFF
TRBV6-5	TRBD1	NA	TRBJ2-1	TGTGCCAGCAGTTTCAACACAGGGGGGTGGGACAATGAGCAGTTCTTC	CASSFNTGGWDNEQFF
TRBV6-6	TRBD2	medium-sized	TRBJ2-7	TGTGCCAGCAGTCTAACCGGGACTAGCGCCTACGAGCAGTACTTC	CASSLTGTSAYEQYF
TRBV9	TRBD1	NA	TRBJ2-1	TGTGCCAGCAAAGTGGGACAGGGGAATGATGAGCAGTTCTTC	CASKVGQGNDEQFF
TRBV5-6	NA	NA	TRBJ2-1	TGTGCCAGCAGCCCTTTTAGCGTTGATGAGCAGTTCTTC	CASSPFSVDEQFF
TRBV9	NA	NA	TRBJ2-1	TGTGCCAGCGGACTTAATGAGCAGTTCTTC	CASGLNEQFF
TRBV11-3	TRBD1	NA	TRBJ2-1	TGTGCCAGCAGCTTAGGGGACAGGGAGTCGGGCGAGCAGTTCTTC	CASSLGDRESGEQFF
TRBV28	NA	NA	TRBJ1-4	TGTGCCAGCAGTTTAACCCGGGAAGCCAGGTTCTCCTTTGAAAAACTGTTTTTT	CASSLTREARFSFEKLFF
TRBV7-2	TRBD2	NA	TRBJ2-3	TGTGCCAGCAGTCGGGTGGGAGCGGGGGTTACAGATACGCAGTATTTT	CASSRVGAGVTDTQYF